This TCR beta chain came from a study of CD4+ T cells in melanoma. The V segment lost 4 bases and the J segment 2 bases; nucleotides outside the gene matches: 7. Per the germline V gene, CDR1 is MNHEY and CDR2 is SVGAGI. There are 15 residues in the CDR3. This table comes from immunoSEQ multiplex PCR, and its TCRdb copy is limited to in-frame clones, with some not included. The sample contains roughly 15,000 clones, less than 85% of which appear only once. Sequenced material: cells from a culture (not recorded whether cultured in vitro). The rearrangement joins TRBV6-5 to TRBJ2-7, with TRBD1 matching 8 bases. The TCR sequence derives from a human donor with melanoma. Here the CDR3 DNA reads TGTGCCAGCAGTTCAACGAGGACAGGGACCTACGAGCAGTACTTC. This gives the protein CASSSTRTGTYEQYF.